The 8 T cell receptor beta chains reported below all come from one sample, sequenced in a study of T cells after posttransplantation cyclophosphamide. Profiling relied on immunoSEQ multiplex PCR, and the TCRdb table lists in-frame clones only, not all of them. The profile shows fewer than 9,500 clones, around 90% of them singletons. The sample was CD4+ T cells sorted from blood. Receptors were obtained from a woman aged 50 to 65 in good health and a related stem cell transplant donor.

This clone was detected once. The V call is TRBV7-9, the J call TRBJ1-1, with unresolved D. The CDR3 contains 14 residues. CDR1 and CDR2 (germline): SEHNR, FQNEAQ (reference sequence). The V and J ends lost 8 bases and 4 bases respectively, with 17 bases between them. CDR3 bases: TGTGCCAGCGCCCTATATGGGGAGAGCACTGAAGCTTTCTTT. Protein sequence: CASALYGESTEAFF.

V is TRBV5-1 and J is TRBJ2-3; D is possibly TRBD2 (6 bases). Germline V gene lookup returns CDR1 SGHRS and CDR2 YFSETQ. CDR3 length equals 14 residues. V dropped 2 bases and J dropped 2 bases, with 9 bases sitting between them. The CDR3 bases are TGCGCCAGCAGCTTTGGAGGGTACACAGATACGCAGTATTTT. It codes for CASSFGGYTDTQYF.

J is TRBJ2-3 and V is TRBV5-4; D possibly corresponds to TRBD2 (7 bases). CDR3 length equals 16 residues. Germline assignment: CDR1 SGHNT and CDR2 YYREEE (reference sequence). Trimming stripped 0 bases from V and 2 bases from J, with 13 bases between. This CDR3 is CASSLEQGRATDTQYF. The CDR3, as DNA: TGTGCCAGCAGCTTGGAGCAGGGGAGGGCCACAGATACGCAGTATTTT. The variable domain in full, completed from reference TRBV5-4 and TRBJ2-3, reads ETGVTQSPTHLIKTRGQQVTLRCSSQSGHNTVSWYQQALGQGPQFIFQYYREEENGRGNFPPRFSGLQFPNYSSELNVNALELDDSALYLCASSLEQGRATDTQYFGPGTRLTVL.

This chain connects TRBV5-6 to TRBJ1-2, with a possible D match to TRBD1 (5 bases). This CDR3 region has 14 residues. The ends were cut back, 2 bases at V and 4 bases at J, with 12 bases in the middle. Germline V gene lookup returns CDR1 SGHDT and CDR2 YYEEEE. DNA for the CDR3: TGTGCCAGCAGCTTTAAGGTCGGGGGCTATGGCTACACCTTC. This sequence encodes CASSFKVGGYGYTF.

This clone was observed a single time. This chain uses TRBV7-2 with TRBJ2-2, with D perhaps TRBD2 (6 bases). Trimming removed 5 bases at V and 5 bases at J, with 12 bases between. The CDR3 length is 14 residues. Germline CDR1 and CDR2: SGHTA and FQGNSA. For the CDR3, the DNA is TGTGCCAGCAGCCAAGGTAGCGGTACCGGGGAGCTGTTTTTT. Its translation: CASSQGSGTGELFF. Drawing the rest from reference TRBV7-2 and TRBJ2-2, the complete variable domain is GAGVSQSPSNKVTEKGKDVELRCDPISGHTALYWYRQSLGQGLEFLIYFQGNSAPDKSGLPSDRFSAERTGGSVSTLTIQRTQQEDSAVYLCASSQGSGTGELFFGEGSRLTVL.

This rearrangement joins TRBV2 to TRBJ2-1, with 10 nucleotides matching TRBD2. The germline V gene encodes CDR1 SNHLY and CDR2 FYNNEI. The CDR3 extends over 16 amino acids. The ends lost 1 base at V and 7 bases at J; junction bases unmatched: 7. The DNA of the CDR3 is TGTGCCAGCAGTGAAGGTCTACTAGCGGGGACTAATGAGCAGTTCTTC. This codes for CASSEGLLAGTNEQFF. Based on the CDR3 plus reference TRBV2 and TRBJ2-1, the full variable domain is EPEVTQTPSHQVTQMGQEVILRCVPISNHLYFYWYRQILGQKVEFLVSFYNNEISEKSEIFDDQFSVERPDGSNFTLKIRSTKLEDSAMYFCASSEGLLAGTNEQFFGPGTRLTVL.

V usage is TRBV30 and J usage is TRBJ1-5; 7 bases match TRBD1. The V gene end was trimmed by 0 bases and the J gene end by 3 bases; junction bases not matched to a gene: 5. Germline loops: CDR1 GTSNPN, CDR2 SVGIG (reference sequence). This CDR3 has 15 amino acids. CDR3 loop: CAWSVRGRFNQPQHF. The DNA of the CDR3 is TGTGCCTGGAGTGTAAGGGGGCGCTTCAATCAGCCCCAGCATTTT.

The CDR3 loop is CASSINPGQGAGASPLHF. CDR3 bases: TGTGCCAGTAGTATTAATCCGGGACAGGGGGCTGGTGCTTCACCCCTCCACTTT. This chain joins TRBV19 and TRBJ1-6; 12 bases agree with TRBD1. The CDR3 runs 18 residues. Germline V gene lookup returns CDR1 LNHDA and CDR2 SQIVND (reference sequence). Losses at the gene ends were 3 bases for V and 9 bases for J; bases not matched to a gene: 12.